Below are 24 T cell receptor beta chains sequenced from a single sample in a study of immune heterogeneity within non-small cell lung tumors (dated by TCRdb to 2017 to 2018). The listed sequencing device is HiSeq X Ten. The TCR beta CDR3 region was amplified with a multiplex PCR system whose first round of 10 cycles used 32 V-gene forward primers and 13 J-gene reverse primers. TCRdb reprocessing: public reads trimmed at Q25 with fastp, clones called with MiXCR, in-frame beta chains kept. Each entry merges the rows of one CDR3 protein and shows their most common DNA and genes. In all, the sample holds about 21,000 distinct CDR3 sequences, and around 30% of those were seen once. Jointly, the top ten make up 4% to 5.5% of the sample. Genomic DNA was extracted from bulk tumor tissue and used as the TCR template, and about 0.65 ug gDNA was amplified per sample. During surgery, multiple biopsies were taken from each primary tumor and placed as far apart as possible within the tumor mass. Patients in the study cohort, which was described as untreated, were newly diagnosed NSCLC cases going through curative surgery.

Sequenced sample: lung tumor tissue. The receptor source for this set is a man aged 35 to 55 with non-small cell lung cancer.

The rearrangement uses TRBV24-1 and TRBJ2-5; D remains ambiguous. V dropped 1 base and J dropped 5 bases, with 10 bases sitting between them. Germline V gene sequence: CDR1 KGHDR, CDR2 SFDVKD. This CDR3 has 14 residues. The CDR3 DNA follows: TGTGCCACCAGTGATTTAAACATCGGGGAGACCCAGTACTTC. Protein product: CATSDLNIGETQYF.

The chain uses TRBV20-1 and TRBJ1-1; tentatively, D is TRBD1 (5 bases). From germline, CDR1 is DFQATT and CDR2 SNEGSKA (reference sequence). This CDR3 contains 15 residues. Trimming cost V 6 bases and J 4 bases, with 21 bases left between them. The CDR3 reads CSAFDRFLGGTEAFF. The CDR3 DNA reads TGCAGTGCCTTCGACCGTTTCCTCGGGGGCACTGAAGCTTTCTTT.

This chain joins TRBV6-1 and TRBJ2-7; D tentatively fits TRBD1 or TRBD2 (6 bases each). Germline V gives CDR1 MNHNS, CDR2 SASEGT. V gave up 5 bases and J gave up 5 bases, with 19 bases separating them. The CDR3 covers 15 residues. CDR3 amino acids: CASSRGAGTGDEQYF. In DNA form, the CDR3 reads TGTGCCAGCAGTAGGGGGGCAGGGACTGGAGACGAGCAGTACTTC.

A remark on this clonotype: A much larger clonotype is one base distant, so this may be a read error. The gene calls are TRBV7-2 and TRBJ1-5, with a possible D match to TRBD1 (5 bases). Germline assignment: CDR1 SGHTA and CDR2 FQGNSA. The CDR3 totals 12 residues. V gave up 4 bases and J gave up 5 bases, with 6 bases separating them. CDR3 amino acids: CASSSTDQPQHF. CDR3 DNA sequence: TGTGCCAGCAGCTCGACAGATCAGCCCCAGCATTTT.

This clonotype has ten or more counts. The chain recombines TRBV6-1 with TRBJ1-2, with TRBD1 as a possible D gene (6 bases). Germline loops: CDR1 MNHNS, CDR2 SASEGT. Between the trimmed V and J ends, which lost 8 bases and 1 base, there was a span of 8 bases. This CDR3 region has 12 residues. For the CDR3, the DNA is TGTGCCAGCGACAGGTATAACTATGGCTACACCTTC. Encoded protein: CASDRYNYGYTF.

This clonotype appeared a few times. The gene calls are TRBV7-9 and TRBJ1-1; D remains ambiguous. The V gene lost 1 base and the J gene lost 2 bases, with 11 bases spanning the gap. The CDR3 sequence is 15 residues long. Looked up from germline, CDR1 is SEHNR and CDR2 is FQNEAQ (reference sequence). The CDR3 bases are TGTGCCAGCAGCTTAGGATTGGGTCGCAACACTGAAGCTTTCTTT. It specifies CASSLGLGRNTEAFF.

This clonotype was seen more than once but under ten times. V is TRBV4-2 and J is TRBJ2-3; 9 bases are shared with TRBD1. CDR1 and CDR2 from the germline V gene are LGHNA and YNFKEQ. J lost 6 bases, V lost 1 base, and 5 bases had no gene match. This CDR3 region has 15 residues. CDR3 coding DNA: TGTGCCAGCAGCCAAGCACAGGGGGCGCTTGATACGCAGTATTTT. It encodes CASSQAQGALDTQYF.

Comments on this clonotype: A single base separates this from a much larger clone, so it may be a read error. The rearrangement links TRBV6-2 or TRBV6-3 to TRBJ1-6; D is possibly TRBD1 (6 bases). This CDR3 has 16 amino acids. Germline V gives CDR1 MNHEY, CDR2 SVGEGT. The CDR3 coding sequence is TGTGCCAGCAGTTACTCGAGCGGGACAAATAATTCACCCATCCACTTT. Protein product: CASSYSSGTNNSPIHF.

The gene calls are TRBV5-6 and TRBJ2-7; either TRBD1 or TRBD2 may fit D (6 bases each). Per germline, CDR1 SGHDT and CDR2 YYEEEE. V gave up 0 bases and J gave up 2 bases, with 12 bases separating them. This CDR3 contains 15 residues. CDR3 loop: CASSLGGADAYEQYF. The CDR3 bases are TGTGCCAGCAGCTTGGGGGGGGCGGACGCCTACGAGCAGTACTTC.

Within the sample, this clonotype is medium-sized. In nucleotides, the CDR3 is TGTGCCAGTAGTTTCCGGGACAGACTAGCCTACGAGCAGTACTTC. This translates into CASSFRDRLAYEQYF. The chain links TRBV19 to TRBJ2-7; weak D call: TRBD1 (7 bases). This CDR3 spans 15 amino acids. Trimming took off 5 bases at V and 2 bases at J, with 16 bases between the two ends. Germline loops: CDR1 LNHDA, CDR2 SQIVND (reference sequence).

The sample holds many counts of this clonotype. This CDR3 is CSARGTSGMSSYEQYF. The CDR3 DNA follows: TGCAGTGCTAGAGGGACTAGCGGGATGAGCTCCTACGAGCAGTACTTC. This rearrangement joins TRBV20-1 to TRBJ2-7; TRBD2 matches at 12 bases. The CDR3 contains 16 residues. Germline-derived CDR1 and CDR2 are DFQATT and SNEGSKA (reference sequence). J was trimmed by 0 bases and V by 1 base; bases with no gene match: 4.

Judged by abundance, this clonotype is medium-sized. The chain links TRBV14 to TRBJ1-3; a weak D match, TRBD1 (5 bases). CDR3 length: 15 amino acids. Trimming removed 4 bases from V and 2 bases from J, with 12 bases in between. Germline assignment: CDR1 SGHDN and CDR2 FVKESK. The CDR3 sequence is CASSRQQMAGNTIYF. CDR3 bases: TGTGCCAGCAGCCGACAGCAAATGGCTGGAAACACCATATATTTT.

This clonotype was seen ten or more times. The chain couples TRBV11-2 to TRBJ1-2; D is possibly TRBD1 (5 bases). CDR1 and CDR2 (germline): SGHAT, FQNNGV. The CDR3 contains 13 residues. Trimming stripped 5 bases from V and 4 bases from J, with 11 bases between. For the CDR3, the DNA is TGTGCCAGCAGCCCAGGCAGGGCCTATGGCTACACCTTC. Its translation is CASSPGRAYGYTF.

Comments on this clonotype: The CDR3 end shows no conserved phenylalanine or tryptophan, and so a read error is likely. The chain employs TRBV6-2 or TRBV6-3 and TRBJ2-1, with 11 positions matching TRBD2. CDR1 and CDR2 from the germline V gene are MNHEY and SVGEGT. The CDR3 has 14 residues. V trimming: 6 bases; J trimming: 9 bases; junction bases outside the gene matches: 7. The CDR3 DNA reads as TGTGCCAGCAGAGATAGCGGGAGGGATGGTGAGCAGTTCCTC. Protein: CASRDSGRDGEQFL.

The rearrangement links TRBV6-2 or TRBV6-3 to TRBJ1-1, with D possibly TRBD1 on 5 matching bases. The length of the CDR3 is 15 residues. V was clipped by 7 bases and J by 4 bases, with 19 bases between them. From germline, CDR1 is MNHEY and CDR2 SVGEGT. The CDR3 sequence is CASIQPRGVVTEAFF. CDR3 bases: TGTGCCAGCATCCAACCCCGAGGGGTGGTCACTGAAGCTTTCTTT.

This clonotype has just a few counts. This chain joins TRBV12-3 or TRBV12-4 and TRBJ2-6; 11 bases are shared with TRBD2. The CDR3 contains 16 residues. The ends lost 6 bases at V and 2 bases at J; junction bases unmatched: 3. CDR3 loop: CASRFSGRAGANVLTF. The CDR3 DNA reads as TGTGCCAGCAGGTTTAGCGGGAGGGCTGGGGCCAACGTCCTGACTTTC.

A remark on this clonotype: Given a much more abundant clone one base away, this may be a read error. The V call is TRBV20-1, the J call TRBJ2-7; the D gene is possibly TRBD1 (6 bases). Germline loops: CDR1 DFQATT, CDR2 SNEGSKA (reference sequence). The CDR3 is 14 amino acids. CDR3 DNA sequence: TGCAGTGATAGATGGCAGGGGTCCTCCTACGAGCAGTACTTC. Translating gives CSDRWQGSSYEQYF.

Details on this clonotype: At one of its ends the junction is not consistent with the germline gene, which may arise from a read error. This chain connects TRBV6-6 to TRBJ1-4; 7 bases match TRBD1. Germline values: CDR1 MNHNY, CDR2 SVGAGI (reference sequence). The CDR3 spans 14 residues. In nucleotides, the CDR3 is TGTGCCAGCAGTTACTCGGGACAGAGTGAAAAACTGTCTTTT. As protein: CASSYSGQSEKLSF.

As concerns this clonotype: This may come from a read error, since a much larger clone is one base off. As the CDR3 is not closed by the conserved phenylalanine or tryptophan, this likely results from a read error. The chain joins TRBV20-1 to TRBJ2-3; 12 positions agree with TRBD2. J lost 6 bases, V lost 5 bases, and 9 bases had no gene match. CDR3 length: 15 amino acids. Looked up from germline, CDR1 is DFQATT and CDR2 is SNEGSKA (reference sequence). The CDR3 DNA is TGCAGTGCTTTGACTAGCGGGAGTAGTAGGGATACGCAGTATCTT. Its translation: CSALTSGSSRDTQYL.

Ten or more counts support this clonotype. The chain joins TRBV12-3 or TRBV12-4 to TRBJ1-2; 9 bases map to TRBD1. The CDR3 is 13 residues long. V lost 6 bases, J lost 8 bases, and 7 bases stayed unmatched. CDR3 in DNA: TGTGCCAGCAGCCTACAGGGGGCGGGCGGCTACACCTTC. This sequence encodes CASSLQGAGGYTF.

As to this clonotype: Compared with germline, one end of the junction differs, possibly owing to a read error. The genes are TRBV12-5 and TRBJ2-5, with TRBD1 identical over 9 bases. Germline lookup yields CDR1 LGHNT and CDR2 FRNRAP. The CDR3 has 13 residues. CDR3: CTSGLDRGETQYF. As DNA, the CDR3 is TGTACTAGTGGTCTAGACAGGGGGGAGACCCAGTACTTC. Filled out from reference TRBV12-5 and TRBJ2-5, the complete variable domain reads DARVTQTPRHKVTEMGQEVTMRCQPILGHNTVFWYRQTMMQGLELLAYFRNRAPLDDSGMPKDRFSAEMPDATLATLKIQPSEPRDSAVYFCTSGLDRGETQYFGPGTRLLVL.

The CDR3 nucleotides are TGTGCCAGCAGGAGGGGCGAGGGCACTGAAGCTTTCTTT. Its translation is CASRRGEGTEAFF. V gene TRBV25-1 combines with J gene TRBJ1-1, with a weak D call TRBD1 (5 bases). Trimming took 6 bases from V and 4 from J, leaving 12 bases between them. The CDR3 length is 13 residues. Germline lookup yields CDR1 MGHDK and CDR2 SYGVNS.

Turning to this clonotype: A much bigger clone sits one base away, suggesting this may be a read error. V gene TRBV19 combines with J gene TRBJ1-2; D is unresolved. This CDR3 comprises 15 residues. CDR1 LNHDA and CDR2 SQIVND come from the germline V gene (reference sequence). Trimming pared 5 bases from V and 7 bases from J, leaving 20 bases between. The CDR3 nucleotides are TGTGCCAGTAGTGTGCAGGACTTGCGAGGGAGTGGCTACACCTTC. Translation gives CASSVQDLRGSGYTF.

The rearrangement joins TRBV12-3 or TRBV12-4 to TRBJ2-2; TRBD1 matches 7 bases. With V trimmed by 6 bases and J by 6 bases, 16 bases remained unmatched. The length of the CDR3 is 17 residues. The CDR3 loop reads CASSRPTGPIWAGELFF. DNA of the CDR3: TGTGCCAGCAGCCGACCGACAGGGCCCATCTGGGCCGGGGAGCTGTTTTTT.